This passage covers 10 T cell receptor beta chains from one sample sequenced in a study of shared clonotypes between healthy human individuals. In the naive CD8 group, cells lacked CD45RO and were positively selected for CCR7, so terminally differentiated effector memory CD45RA+ cells were left out. Assay used: immunoSEQ multiplex PCR; TCRdb lists only in-frame clones, some missing. The sample contains roughly 810,000 clones, 90% to 97% of which appear only once. Sample: naive CD8+ T cells sorted from blood. The origin of the receptors is a man under 40 in good health.

The chain couples TRBV11-2 to TRBJ2-1; 7 bases are shared with TRBD1. J gave up 3 bases and V 6 bases, and 8 bases lay outside the gene matches. Germline V CDR1 and CDR2: SGHAT, FQNNGV. CDR3 length: 15 residues. CDR3 DNA: TGTGCCAGCAGTTTTATGGGGGACAGCTACAATGAGCAGTTCTTC. Translating gives CASSFMGDSYNEQFF.

The chain has TRBV19 and TRBJ2-1; 7 bases map to TRBD1. The trim removed 3 bases at V and 9 bases at J, leaving 5 bases unmatched. Germline V gene lookup returns CDR1 LNHDA and CDR2 SQIVND (reference sequence). The CDR3 is 13 residues long. The CDR3 region has the DNA TGTGCCAGTAGTATGAGGGACAGCCTTGAGCAGTTCTTC. It translates to CASSMRDSLEQFF.

The J gene is TRBJ1-1, the V gene TRBV9; D remains unclear. CDR1 is SGDLS, CDR2 YYNGEE, per germline. The CDR3 has 13 amino acids. Trimming removed 4 bases from V and 4 bases from J, with 11 bases in between. The CDR3 reads CASSLGGVTEAFF. The DNA for the CDR3 is TGTGCCAGCAGCCTAGGCGGGGTCACTGAAGCTTTCTTT.

The CDR3 loop is CASSIGQGTGELFF. The CDR3 region has the DNA TGTGCCAGTAGTATAGGCCAGGGCACCGGGGAGCTGTTTTTT. The chain links TRBV19 to TRBJ2-2; the D gene is possibly TRBD1 (5 bases). Germline V gene sequence: CDR1 LNHDA, CDR2 SQIVND (reference sequence). The CDR3 loop spans 14 amino acids. Deletions cut 1 base from V and 4 bases from J, with 7 bases between.

With respect to this clone: Other DNA sequences within the sample encode an identical CDR3. This sequence joins TRBV4-1 and TRBJ1-1; D gene uncertain. The CDR3 runs to 14 residues. Trimming removed 0 bases from V and 4 bases from J, with 9 bases in between. Germline V lookup: CDR1 MGHRA, CDR2 YSYEKL. This chain's CDR3 is CASSQDRVGTEAFF. The CDR3, as DNA: TGCGCCAGCAGCCAAGATAGGGTAGGCACTGAAGCTTTCTTT.

The J gene is TRBJ2-7, the V gene TRBV27; D possibly corresponds to TRBD1 (6 bases). The CDR3 has 15 amino acids. V was pared by 4 bases and J by 3 bases, with 16 bases between. From germline, CDR1 is MNHEY and CDR2 SMNVEV (reference sequence). The CDR3 reads CASSSTQGTLYEQYF. In DNA, the CDR3 is TGTGCCAGCAGTTCAACACAGGGTACCCTCTACGAGCAGTACTTC.

The chain employs TRBV27 and TRBJ2-3, with D perhaps matching TRBD1 or TRBD2 (6 bases each). Germline CDR1 and CDR2: MNHEY and SMNVEV (reference sequence). The CDR3 length is 14 residues. Trimming removed 5 bases from V and 2 bases from J, with 11 bases in between. The CDR3 DNA follows: TGTGCCAGCAGTGGGGGGCGACTCACAGATACGCAGTATTTT. This gives the protein CASSGGRLTDTQYF.

This sequence joins TRBV30 and TRBJ2-1, with a possible D match to TRBD2 (5 bases). V was clipped by 4 bases and J by 3 bases, with 13 bases between them. Germline CDR1 is GTSNPN and CDR2 is SVGIG (reference sequence). The CDR3 sequence is 14 residues long. CDR3 amino acids: CAWKPEAGYNEQFF. CDR3 nucleotide sequence: TGTGCCTGGAAGCCGGAGGCAGGCTACAATGAGCAGTTCTTC.

In its sample, this clone was seen once. This chain connects TRBV7-9 to TRBJ2-7; 8 bases agree with TRBD2. Germline V gene lookup returns CDR1 SEHNR and CDR2 FQNEAQ (reference sequence). There are 14 residues in the CDR3. Trimming removed 4 bases from V and 4 bases from J; junction bases left unmatched: 6. CDR3: CASSYPGTRYEQYF. CDR3 in DNA: TGTGCCAGCAGCTACCCCGGGACTAGATACGAGCAGTACTTC.

With regard to this clone: The same CDR3 is also encoded by other DNA sequences in this sample. The J gene is TRBJ2-7, the V gene TRBV7-6, with 8 bases identical to TRBD2. V gave up 1 base and J gave up 3 bases; unmatched junction bases: 2. The CDR3 totals 14 residues. CDR1 SGHVS and CDR2 FNYEAQ come from the germline V gene. In DNA form, the CDR3 reads TGTGCCAGCAGCTTAGGACGGGAGGGCTACGAGCAGTACTTC. Amino acid sequence: CASSLGREGYEQYF.